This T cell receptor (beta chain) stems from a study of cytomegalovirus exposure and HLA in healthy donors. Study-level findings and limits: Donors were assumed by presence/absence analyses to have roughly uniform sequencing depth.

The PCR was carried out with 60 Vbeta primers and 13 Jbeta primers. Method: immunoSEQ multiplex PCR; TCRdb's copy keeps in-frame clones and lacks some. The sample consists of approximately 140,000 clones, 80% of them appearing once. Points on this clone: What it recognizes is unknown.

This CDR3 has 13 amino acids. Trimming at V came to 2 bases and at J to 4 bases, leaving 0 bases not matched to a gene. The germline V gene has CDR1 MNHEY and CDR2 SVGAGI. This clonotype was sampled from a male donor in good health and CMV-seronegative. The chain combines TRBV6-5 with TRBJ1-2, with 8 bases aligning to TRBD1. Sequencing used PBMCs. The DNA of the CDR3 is TGTGCCAGCAGTTACACAGGGGGCTATGGCTACACCTTC. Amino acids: CASSYTGGYGYTF.